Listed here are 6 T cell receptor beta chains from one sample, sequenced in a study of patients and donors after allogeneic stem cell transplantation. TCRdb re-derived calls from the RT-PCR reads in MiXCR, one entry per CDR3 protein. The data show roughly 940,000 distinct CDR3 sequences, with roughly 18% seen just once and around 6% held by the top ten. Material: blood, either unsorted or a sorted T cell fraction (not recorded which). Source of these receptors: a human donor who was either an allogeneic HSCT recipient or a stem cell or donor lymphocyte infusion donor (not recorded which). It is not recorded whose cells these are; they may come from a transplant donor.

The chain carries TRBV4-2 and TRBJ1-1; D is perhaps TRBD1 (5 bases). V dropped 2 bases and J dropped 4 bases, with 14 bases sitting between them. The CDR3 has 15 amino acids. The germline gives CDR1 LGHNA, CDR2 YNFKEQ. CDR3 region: CASSQLGQFGTEAFF. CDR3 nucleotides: TGTGCCAGCAGCCAACTTGGACAATTTGGCACTGAAGCTTTCTTT.

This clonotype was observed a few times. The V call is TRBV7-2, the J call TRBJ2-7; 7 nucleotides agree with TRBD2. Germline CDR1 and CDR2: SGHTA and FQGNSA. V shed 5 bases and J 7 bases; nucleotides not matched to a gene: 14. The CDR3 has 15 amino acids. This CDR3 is CASSREVRGIGEQYF. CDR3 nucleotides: TGTGCCAGCAGCCGGGAGGTTCGGGGGATAGGGGAGCAGTACTTC.

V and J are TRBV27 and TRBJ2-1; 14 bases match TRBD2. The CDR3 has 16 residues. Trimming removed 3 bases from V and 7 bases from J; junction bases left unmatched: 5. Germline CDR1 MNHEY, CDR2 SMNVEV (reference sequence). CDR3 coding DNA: TGTGCCAGCAGTTTCCAGGGACTAGCGGGAGCTAATGAGCAGTTCTTC. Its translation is CASSFQGLAGANEQFF.

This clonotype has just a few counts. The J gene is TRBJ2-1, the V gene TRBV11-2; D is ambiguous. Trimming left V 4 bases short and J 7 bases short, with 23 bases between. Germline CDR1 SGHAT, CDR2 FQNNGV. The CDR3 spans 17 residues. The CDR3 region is CASSSPRRPRKENEQFF. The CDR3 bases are TGTGCCAGCAGCTCACCCCGAAGGCCCCGGAAGGAGAATGAGCAGTTCTTC.

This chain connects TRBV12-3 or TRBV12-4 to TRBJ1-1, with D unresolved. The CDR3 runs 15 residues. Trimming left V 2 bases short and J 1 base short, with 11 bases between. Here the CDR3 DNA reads TGTGCCAGCAGTTTAACCAAGCGACCGAACACTGAAGCTTTCTTT. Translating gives CASSLTKRPNTEAFF.

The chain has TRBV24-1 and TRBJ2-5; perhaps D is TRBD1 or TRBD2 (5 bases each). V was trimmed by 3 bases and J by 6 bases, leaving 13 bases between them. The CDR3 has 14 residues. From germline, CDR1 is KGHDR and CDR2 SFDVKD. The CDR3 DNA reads TGTGCCACCAGTGATCCGAGAGGGGCGCAGACCCAGTACTTC. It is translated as CATSDPRGAQTQYF.